These 23 T cell receptor beta chains share one sample of origin, sequenced in a study of regulatory T cells in long-lasting Graves disease. Combining iRepertoire HTBI primers with Arm-PCR of CDR3 regions, the authors built TCR beta libraries. TCRdb reprocessed the multiplex PCR reads via MiXCR and lists one record per CDR3 protein. The sample lists hundreds of thousands of distinct CDR3 sequences, around 17% occurring once. Time point defined: newly diagnosed GD, antithyroid drugs for less than 3 months. The TCR library was prepared using RNA isolated from PBMCs. These data also formed part of another study, on T cells in Graves' hyperthyroidism and ophthalmopathy.

Sample: peripheral blood mononuclear cells (PBMCs), taken at new diagnosis, from a patient treated with antithyroid drugs. The origin of the receptors is a man aged 35 to 55 with Graves disease.

This clonotype was recorded many times. V and J are TRBV12-3 or TRBV12-4 and TRBJ2-5; TRBD2 aligns across 7 bases. The CDR3 runs to 13 residues. Trimming at V came to 6 bases and at J to 2 bases, leaving 3 bases not matched to a gene. The CDR3 spells CASSREAQETQYF. For the CDR3, the DNA is TGTGCCAGCAGCCGGGAGGCTCAAGAGACCCAGTACTTC.

The V gene is TRBV5-6, the J gene TRBJ2-6; D is undetermined. This CDR3 has 15 residues. Trimming removed 6 bases from V and 2 bases from J, with 12 bases in between. In germline, CDR1 is SGHDT, CDR2 YYEEEE. This CDR3 is CASTSRLAGANVLTF. The CDR3 coding sequence is TGTGCCAGCACCTCCCGGCTGGCTGGGGCCAACGTCCTGACTTTC.

This clonotype was seen a handful of times. The chain combines TRBV29-1 with TRBJ2-7; 7 bases fit TRBD1. V lost 4 bases to trimming and J lost 7 bases; unmatched junction nucleotides: 4. The CDR3 has 11 residues. Germline CDR1 SQVTM, CDR2 ANQGSEA. As DNA, the CDR3 is TGCAGCGTTGGGAACAGGGGAGAGCAGTACTTC. The encoded protein is CSVGNRGEQYF.

This clonotype was seen ten or more times. The chain couples TRBV2 to TRBJ1-2; TRBD1 matches at 8 bases. This CDR3 comprises 16 residues. V was pared by 5 bases and J by 4 bases, with 12 bases of the junction left unmatched. Germline loops: CDR1 SNHLY, CDR2 FYNNEI. In DNA, the CDR3 is TGTGCCAGCAGTAGGGACAGGCCCCCATCGGGCTATGGCTACACCTTC. It is translated as CASSRDRPPSGYGYTF.

Many counts were recorded for this clonotype. The chain is built from TRBV2 and TRBJ2-2; 7 nucleotides line up with TRBD2. Trimming cost V 6 bases and J 2 bases; bases outside gene matches: 6. The CDR3 runs 15 residues. The germline V gene has CDR1 SNHLY and CDR2 FYNNEI. As DNA, the CDR3 is TGTGCCAGCAGCGGCAGCGGGGCAAACACCGGGGAGCTGTTTTTT. Protein: CASSGSGANTGELFF.

The table lists this clonotype with many counts. The rearrangement uses TRBV18 and TRBJ2-7; D not certain. V lost 1 base, J lost 4 bases, and 11 bases lay in between. CDR1 is KGHSH, CDR2 LQKENI, per germline. CDR3 length equals 14 residues. CDR3 nucleotides: TGTGCCAGCTCACCACGGGCTAAGCCTTACGAGCAGTACTTC. The encoded protein is CASSPRAKPYEQYF. Looking up the rest from reference TRBV18 and TRBJ2-7 gives the full variable domain: NAGVMQNPRHLVRRRGQEARLRCSPMKGHSHVYWYRQLPEEGLKFMVYLQKENIIDESGMPKERFSAEFPKEGPSILRIQQVVRGDSAAYFCASSPRAKPYEQYFGPGTRLTVT.

The table lists this clonotype with many counts. The chain uses TRBV6-2 or TRBV6-3 and TRBJ2-1; D is possibly TRBD1 (5 bases). Germline CDR1 and CDR2: MNHEY and SVGEGT. Trimming left V 4 bases short and J 5 bases short, with 15 bases between. This CDR3 is 15 amino acids long. The CDR3 spells CASSSYPRRDNEQFF. In DNA, the CDR3 is TGTGCCAGCAGTTCCTACCCGCGCAGGGACAATGAGCAGTTCTTC.

This chain links TRBV14 with TRBJ2-7; weak D call: TRBD2 (5 bases). V lost 4 bases and J 4 bases, leaving 11 bases between the germline ends. This CDR3 spans 13 amino acids. Germline V gene data show CDR1 as SGHDN and CDR2 as FVKESK. Here the CDR3 DNA reads TGTGCCAGCAGCCGGCCCCGCGGGTACGAGCAGTACTTC. It is translated as CASSRPRGYEQYF.

This clonotype was found a few times. This may be a read error: a much more frequent sequence differs by one nucleotide. As DNA, the CDR3 is TGTGCCAGCAGTTCCGACAGGTTTGCGAATTCGGGAAGACTGTTTTTT. This encodes CASSSDRFANSGRLFF. This chain joins TRBV6-2 or TRBV6-3 and TRBJ1-4, with D tentatively TRBD1 (6 bases). This CDR3 spans 16 amino acids. From germline, CDR1 is MNHEY and CDR2 SVGEGT. The V end lost 4 bases, the J end lost 13 bases, and 25 bases lay between the germline ends.

About this clonotype itself: A much larger clone sits a single nucleotide away, making a read error possible. The V and J genes are TRBV27 and TRBJ2-7; D not certain. V was pared by 0 bases and J by 5 bases, with 14 bases between. Germline V CDR1 and CDR2: MNHEY, SMNVEV (reference sequence). The CDR3 has 15 residues. This CDR3 reads CASSLSVTPLHEQYF. CDR3 coding DNA: TGTGCCAGCAGTTTATCTGTGACACCACTACACGAGCAGTACTTC.

On this clonotype itself: A much more abundant neighbour one base away suggests this may be a read error. The chain joins TRBV13 to TRBJ2-7; the D is unclear. CDR3 length equals 13 residues. The V end was cut by 1 base, the J end by 3 bases, with 7 bases between. Germline CDR1 is PRHDT and CDR2 is FYEKMQ (reference sequence). The CDR3 spells CASSLAAFYEQYF. In DNA form, the CDR3 reads TGTGCCAGCAGCTTAGCAGCGTTCTACGAGCAGTACTTC.

The V and J genes are TRBV7-9 and TRBJ2-7; TRBD2 matches 8 bases. Trimming removed 5 bases from V and 1 base from J; junction bases left unmatched: 4. The CDR3 consists of 14 residues. Germline CDR1 SEHNR, CDR2 FQNEAQ (reference sequence). DNA of the CDR3: TGTGCCAGCAGCCGGGGGGGAGATTCCTACGAGCAGTACTTC. Its translation is CASSRGGDSYEQYF.

V gene TRBV18 combines with J gene TRBJ2-7, with 7 bases matching TRBD1. Germline CDR1 is KGHSH and CDR2 is LQKENI. The V and J ends lost 3 bases and 3 bases, in that order; junction bases with no gene match: 8. This CDR3 has 15 residues. The CDR3 nucleotides are TGTGCCAGCTCACCCGCCGCAGGGGGTTTCTACGAGCAGTACTTC. Its protein product is CASSPAAGGFYEQYF.

In nucleotides, the CDR3 is TGTGCCAGCAGTGAAGTCGGGGGGGCGGGTACGCAGTATTTT. It encodes CASSEVGGAGTQYF. The chain joins TRBV6-2 or TRBV6-3 to TRBJ2-3, with 8 bases lining up with TRBD2. This CDR3 region has 14 residues. J lost 8 bases, V lost 5 bases, and 9 bases had no gene match. The germline V gene encodes CDR1 MNHEY and CDR2 SVGEGT.

Many counts were recorded for this clonotype. The V gene is TRBV2, the J gene TRBJ2-5, with D perhaps matching TRBD2 (6 bases). CDR3 size: 13 residues. Germline CDR1 reads SNHLY; CDR2 reads FYNNEI. V was trimmed by 7 bases and J by 4 bases, leaving 13 bases between them. The CDR3 region is CASTLARRETQYF. CDR3 DNA: TGTGCCAGCACCCTAGCGCGCCGAGAGACCCAGTACTTC.

In its sample, this clonotype was seen many times. The rearrangement joins TRBV7-9 to TRBJ2-3, with D possibly matching TRBD2 (6 bases). Trimming removed 0 bases from V and 3 bases from J, with 13 bases in between. From germline, CDR1 is SEHNR and CDR2 FQNEAQ (reference sequence). The CDR3 runs 16 residues. CDR3: CASSLARVAETDTQYF. As DNA, the CDR3 is TGTGCCAGCAGCTTAGCGCGGGTAGCGGAGACAGATACGCAGTATTTT. Full variable domain (outside the CDR3, taken from reference TRBV7-9 and TRBJ2-3): DTGVSQNPRHKITKRGQNVTFRCDPISEHNRLYWYRQTLGQGPEFLTYFQNEAQLEKSRLLSDRFSAERPKGSFSTLEIQRTEQGDSAMYLCASSLARVAETDTQYFGPGTRLTVL.

This clonotype was observed many times. The genes are TRBV6-1 and TRBJ1-1, with D perhaps matching TRBD1 (6 bases). Germline V CDR1 and CDR2: MNHNS, SASEGT. Trimming pared 5 bases from V and 3 bases from J, leaving 22 bases between. This CDR3 contains 17 residues. The CDR3 DNA reads TGTGCCAGCAGTAAGCCTAACAGGGTTGGACAAGACACTGAAGCTTTCTTT. Protein sequence: CASSKPNRVGQDTEAFF.

The CDR3 DNA follows: TGCAGCGCCATACCCCTGGAAAAACTGTTTTTT. Protein sequence: CSAIPLEKLFF. The chain recombines TRBV20-1 with TRBJ1-4; D is undetermined. Germline CDR1 and CDR2: DFQATT and SNEGSKA (reference sequence). The CDR3 is 11 residues long.

Only a few counts were recorded for this clonotype. This sequence joins TRBV20-1 and TRBJ1-2; no clear D gene. The CDR3 has 13 residues. Germline CDR1 is DFQATT and CDR2 is SNEGSKA (reference sequence). Trimming pared 3 bases from V and 3 bases from J, leaving 11 bases between. CDR3: CSASRMHYYGYTF. CDR3 DNA: TGCAGTGCTAGCCGGATGCACTACTATGGCTACACCTTC.

V and J are TRBV19 and TRBJ2-2, with 10 bases matching TRBD1. CDR3 length: 15 amino acids. Germline assignment: CDR1 LNHDA and CDR2 SQIVND (reference sequence). V trimming: 4 bases; J trimming: 3 bases; junction bases outside the gene matches: 2. CDR3 DNA sequence: TGTGCCAGTAGTACCGGGACAGGGGACACCGGGGAGCTGTTTTTT. It specifies CASSTGTGDTGELFF.

This clonotype was seen a few times. The chain uses TRBV7-2 and TRBJ2-7; 11 bases agree with TRBD1. CDR1 is SGHTA, CDR2 FQGNSA, per germline. The CDR3 length is 14 residues. V was pared by 6 bases and J by 4 bases, with 5 bases of the junction left unmatched. CDR3 bases: TGTGCCAGCAGTTGGGGGACAGGGGGTTACGAGCAGTACTTC. Protein product: CASSWGTGGYEQYF.

For this clonotype: The conserved final phenylalanine or tryptophan is absent from the CDR3, which likely points to a read error. The rearrangement joins TRBV19 to TRBJ2-1; D is undetermined. The V gene lost 6 bases and the J gene lost 7 bases, with 10 bases spanning the gap. The CDR3 length is 12 residues. The germline V gene encodes CDR1 LNHDA and CDR2 SQIVND (reference sequence). The CDR3 DNA follows: TGTGCCAGTAGCCCCCGGTGGAATGAGCAGTTCCTC. Its protein product is CASSPRWNEQFL.

At least ten counts were recorded for this clonotype. For the CDR3, the DNA is TGCAGTGCTGCGGACAGCCCAGGGGGCTACGAGCAGTACTTC. Translated: CSAADSPGGYEQYF. The V call is TRBV20-1, the J call TRBJ2-7; 7 nucleotides match TRBD1. Trimming cost V 5 bases and J 3 bases; bases outside gene matches: 10. CDR3 length: 14 amino acids. The germline gives CDR1 DFQATT, CDR2 SNEGSKA (reference sequence).